The 26 T cell receptor beta chains given below trace back to one sample, sequenced in a study of cytomegalovirus exposure and HLA in healthy donors. The study ran its PCR with 60 Vbeta and 13 Jbeta primers. Assay used: immunoSEQ multiplex PCR; TCRdb lists only in-frame clones, some missing. Among about 190,000 clones listed, 60% to 80% were seen once. Sequencing was done on a sample of PBMCs. These receptors were taken from a woman in her late teens or twenties in good health and CMV-seronegative.

This chain links TRBV5-1 with TRBJ2-3, with 10 bases lining up with TRBD2. V lost 4 bases and J lost 3; bases outside the gene matches: 8. The germline gives CDR1 SGHRS, CDR2 YFSETQ. The CDR3 totals 16 residues. As DNA, the CDR3 is TGCGCCAGCAGCCCCGGGGTAGCGGGAGGAACAGATACGCAGTATTTT. It translates to CASSPGVAGGTDTQYF.

A single count supports this clone. The J gene is TRBJ2-1, the V gene TRBV6-5, with 9 bases that match TRBD2. Germline-derived CDR1 and CDR2 are MNHEY and SVGAGI. The junction had 8 bases not matched to a gene; V was cut back by 2 bases and J by 6 bases. The CDR3 is made up of 16 amino acids. The CDR3 here is CASSYTSSGKGNEQFF. Written as DNA, the CDR3 is TGTGCCAGCAGTTACACCTCTAGCGGGAAGGGCAATGAGCAGTTCTTC.

The chain carries TRBV6-5 and TRBJ1-1; 9 bases fit TRBD1. V lost 6 bases and J lost 1; bases outside the gene matches: 6. CDR3 length: 15 residues. Germline lookup yields CDR1 MNHEY and CDR2 SVGAGI. The CDR3 region is CASRGPGQGNTEAFF. The CDR3 DNA sequence: TGTGCCAGCAGGGGGCCGGGACAGGGGAACACTGAAGCTTTCTTT.

The chain has TRBV28 and TRBJ2-5, with TRBD2 as a possible D gene (6 bases). The CDR3 runs to 11 residues. V lost 4 bases to trimming and J lost 7 bases, with 7 bases between them. CDR1 MDHEN and CDR2 SYDVKM come from the germline V gene. CDR3 coding DNA: TGTGCCAGCAGTTGGAGGGGGACCCAGTACTTC. Encoded protein: CASSWRGTQYF.

The V gene is TRBV10-3, the J gene TRBJ1-1; unclear D gene. The ends were cut back, 4 bases at V and 1 base at J, with 7 bases in the middle. In germline, CDR1 is ENHRY, CDR2 SYGVKD. There are 13 residues in the CDR3. In DNA, the CDR3 is TGTGCCATCAGTGCTAGCGGGAACACTGAAGCTTTCTTT. Translating it yields CAISASGNTEAFF.

This clone is medium-sized by share. The chain couples TRBV28 to TRBJ2-3; 10 bases fit TRBD2. Germline values: CDR1 MDHEN, CDR2 SYDVKM. This CDR3 spans 19 amino acids. After removal of 3 bases from V and 2 bases from J, the junction contained 14 bases not matched to a gene. The CDR3 nucleotides are TGTGCCAGCAGTTTTCCGTCCACCACTAGCGGGGCATCCACAGATACGCAGTATTTT. Its translation: CASSFPSTTSGASTDTQYF.

The CDR3 sequence: CASSPPTPNYGYTF. The CDR3 nucleotides read TGTGCCAGCAGCCCCCCGACACCCAACTATGGCTACACCTTC. This rearrangement joins TRBV28 to TRBJ1-2, with D unclear. Germline values: CDR1 MDHEN, CDR2 SYDVKM. The V gene lost 6 bases and the J gene lost 2 bases, with 13 bases spanning the gap. The CDR3 has 14 amino acids.

V and J are TRBV4-2 and TRBJ2-5, with TRBD2 identical over 7 bases. The CDR3 loop spans 15 amino acids. Germline loops: CDR1 LGHNA, CDR2 YNFKEQ. After removal of 2 bases from V and 5 bases from J, the junction contained 8 bases not matched to a gene. This CDR3 is CASSQRGQGGETQYF. CDR3 DNA sequence: TGTGCCAGCAGCCAAAGAGGGCAGGGAGGGGAGACCCAGTACTTC.

This sequence joins TRBV7-9 and TRBJ2-7, with 11 bases fitting TRBD2. V trimming: 3 bases; J trimming: 2 bases; junction bases outside the gene matches: 3. Germline values: CDR1 SEHNR, CDR2 FQNEAQ (reference sequence). The CDR3 extends over 15 amino acids. CDR3 protein: CASSFGTSGAYEQYF. The CDR3 nucleotides read TGTGCCAGCAGCTTCGGGACTAGCGGAGCCTACGAGCAGTACTTC.

The chain combines TRBV6-5 with TRBJ1-1; 7 nucleotides line up with TRBD1. The trim removed 6 bases at V and 8 bases at J, leaving 9 bases unmatched. From germline, CDR1 is MNHEY and CDR2 SVGAGI. This CDR3 comprises 13 residues. CDR3 residues: CASRFTTGLEAFF. For the CDR3, the DNA is TGTGCCAGCAGATTCACGACAGGGCTCGAAGCTTTCTTT.

The chain recombines TRBV11-2 with TRBJ1-1, with no clear D. This CDR3 contains 14 residues. Deletions cut 5 bases from V and 7 bases from J, with 17 bases between. CDR1 is SGHAT and CDR2 is FQNNGV in the germline V gene. CDR3 DNA: TGTGCCAGCAGCCCTGGCAGAGCGTCCAATGAAGCTTTCTTT. The encoded protein is CASSPGRASNEAFF.

This sequence joins TRBV2 and TRBJ2-1; D might be TRBD1 (5 bases). The CDR3 extends over 15 amino acids. V lost 2 bases and J lost 3, with 11 bases in between. Germline CDR1 reads SNHLY; CDR2 reads FYNNEI. DNA for the CDR3: TGTGCCAGCAGTGAAATGCAGGGAAGCTACAATGAGCAGTTCTTC. It yields the protein CASSEMQGSYNEQFF.

The CDR3 DNA reads as TGCGCCAGCAGCCCATACCTAGCGGGCTACGAGCAGTACTTC. Translation gives CASSPYLAGYEQYF. The J gene is TRBJ2-7, the V gene TRBV4-3, with 8 bases that match TRBD2. The CDR3 totals 14 residues. Trimming at V came to 4 bases and at J to 3 bases, leaving 5 bases not matched to a gene. Germline V gives CDR1 LGHNA, CDR2 YSLEER.

The V and J genes are TRBV28 and TRBJ1-2; D remains unclear. The CDR3 spans 15 residues. Trimming removed 6 bases at V and 2 bases at J, with 16 bases between. The germline V gene has CDR1 MDHEN and CDR2 SYDVKM. The CDR3 loop reads CASREGGSRNYGYTF. The CDR3 coding sequence is TGTGCCAGCAGGGAGGGTGGATCTCGCAACTATGGCTACACCTTC.

The V and J genes are TRBV5-5 and TRBJ1-2; possibly TRBD1 for D (5 bases). Trimming took off 2 bases at V and 8 bases at J, with 10 bases between the two ends. CDR3 length: 12 amino acids. The germline gives CDR1 SGHKS, CDR2 YYEKEE (reference sequence). The CDR3 DNA reads as TGTGCCAGCAGCTTATCAGGGAACGGCTACACCTTC. Its translation: CASSLSGNGYTF.

This clone was observed a few times. The chain uses TRBV2 and TRBJ1-1; the match to TRBD1 covers 7 bases. This CDR3 spans 11 amino acids. Germline V gene data show CDR1 as SNHLY and CDR2 as FYNNEI. Losses at the gene ends were 7 bases for V and 5 bases for J; bases not matched to a gene: 1. The CDR3 is CASTGGTEAFF. The CDR3 region has the DNA TGTGCCAGCACAGGGGGGACTGAAGCTTTCTTT.

As for this clone: Other DNA sequences within the sample encode an identical CDR3. The chain uses TRBV25-1 and TRBJ1-1, with 7 bases aligning to TRBD1. The J segment lost 3 bases and the V segment lost 3 bases, leaving 7 bases of the junction unmatched. Germline assignment: CDR1 MGHDK and CDR2 SYGVNS. CDR3 length: 15 amino acids. The CDR3 DNA sequence: TGTGCCAGCAGTGATTCCCGAACAGGGGACACTGAAGCTTTCTTT. This encodes CASSDSRTGDTEAFF.

V is TRBV28 and J is TRBJ2-7; 9 bases agree with TRBD1. V shed 2 bases, J shed 0 bases, and the junction held 5 bases outside the gene matches. CDR1 is MDHEN and CDR2 is SYDVKM in the germline V gene. CDR3 length: 16 residues. CDR3 sequence (DNA): TGTGCCAGCAGTTTACCCTACAGGGGGCCCTCCTACGAGCAGTACTTC. It is translated as CASSLPYRGPSYEQYF. Full variable domain (remainder filled in from reference TRBV28 and TRBJ2-7): DVKVTQSSRYLVKRTGEKVFLECVQDMDHENMFWYRQDPGLGLRLIYFSYDVKMKEKGDIPEGYSVSREKKERFSLILESASTNQTSMYLCASSLPYRGPSYEQYFGPGTRLTVT.

The chain joins TRBV9 to TRBJ1-4; 8 bases align to TRBD1. The CDR3 runs 16 residues. Germline CDR1 is SGDLS and CDR2 is YYNGEE. Losses at the gene ends were 0 bases for V and 7 bases for J; bases not matched to a gene: 8. CDR3 coding DNA: TGTGCCAGCAGCGTAGGTGCCCGACAGGGGACTGAAAAACTGTTTTTT. Translation gives CASSVGARQGTEKLFF. The full variable domain, its missing parts supplied by reference TRBV9 and TRBJ1-4, is DSGVTQTPKHLITATGQRVTLRCSPRSGDLSVYWYQQSLDQGLQFLIQYYNGEERAKGNILERFSAQQFPDLHSELNLSSLELGDSALYFCASSVGARQGTEKLFFGSGTQLSVL.

The CDR3 DNA is TGTGCCAGCAGTTCCGTCCGGGAGTCCTACAATGAGCAGTTCTTC. Protein sequence: CASSSVRESYNEQFF. The rearrangement joins TRBV11-2 to TRBJ2-1, with TRBD2 as a possible D gene (6 bases). V lost 6 bases and J lost 1, with 13 bases in between. The germline V gene encodes CDR1 SGHAT and CDR2 FQNNGV. This CDR3 is 15 amino acids long.

This clone was recorded only once. This chain connects TRBV19 to TRBJ1-6; D not certain. Germline CDR1 and CDR2: LNHDA and SQIVND (reference sequence). V was clipped by 4 bases and J by 5 bases, with 21 bases between them. There are 18 residues in the CDR3. The CDR3 is CASSTLRRDEPNNSPLHF. For the CDR3, the DNA is TGTGCCAGTAGTACCCTCAGGCGCGACGAACCTAATAATTCACCCCTCCACTTT. Variable domain in full (rest from reference TRBV19 and TRBJ1-6): DGGITQSPKYLFRKEGQNVTLSCEQNLNHDAMYWYRQDPGQGLRLIYYSQIVNDFQKGDIAEGYSVSREKKESFPLTVTSAQKNPTAFYLCASSTLRRDEPNNSPLHFGNGTRLTVT.

The chain is built from TRBV6-5 and TRBJ1-2; 7 nucleotides align to TRBD1. The trim removed 2 bases at V and 5 bases at J, leaving 5 bases unmatched. The V gene's germline CDR1 is MNHEY and CDR2 SVGAGI. The CDR3 is 14 amino acids. The CDR3 DNA follows: TGTGCCAGCAGTTACCGGGACAGCGGTTATGGCTACACCTTC. As protein: CASSYRDSGYGYTF.

This chain connects TRBV5-6 to TRBJ2-5; 8 positions agree with TRBD1. Germline V gene data show CDR1 as SGHDT and CDR2 as YYEEEE. V dropped 1 base and J dropped 5; count of bases not matched to a gene: 13. The CDR3 extends over 17 amino acids. In nucleotides, the CDR3 is TGTGCCAGCAGCTTGTATATACGGGGACAGGCGGGGGAGACCCAGTACTTC. This encodes CASSLYIRGQAGETQYF.

This clone was observed once. The V and J genes are TRBV13 and TRBJ1-1, with a tentative D call TRBD1 (6 bases). The CDR3 is 13 amino acids. Looked up from germline, CDR1 is PRHDT and CDR2 is FYEKMQ (reference sequence). V was pared by 5 bases and J by 1 base, with 8 bases between. For the CDR3, the DNA is TGTGCCAGCAGCGACAGGAGGAACACTGAAGCTTTCTTT. Protein sequence: CASSDRRNTEAFF.

The chain links TRBV5-1 to TRBJ1-1; D might be TRBD1 (5 bases). The length of the CDR3 is 15 residues. The germline CDR1 and CDR2 sequences are SGHRS and YFSETQ. Trimming cost V 4 bases and J 1 base, with 14 bases left between them. CDR3 sequence (DNA): TGCGCCAGCAGCGGGGGGGACGGAACGAACACTGAAGCTTTCTTT. It translates to CASSGGDGTNTEAFF.

This chain uses TRBV30 with TRBJ1-1; D is unresolved. The CDR3 sequence is 11 residues long. The V end lost 3 bases, the J end lost 4 bases, and 6 bases lay between the germline ends. Germline values: CDR1 GTSNPN, CDR2 SVGIG (reference sequence). The CDR3 sequence: CAWRAFTEAFF. In DNA form, the CDR3 reads TGTGCCTGGAGAGCGTTCACTGAAGCTTTCTTT.